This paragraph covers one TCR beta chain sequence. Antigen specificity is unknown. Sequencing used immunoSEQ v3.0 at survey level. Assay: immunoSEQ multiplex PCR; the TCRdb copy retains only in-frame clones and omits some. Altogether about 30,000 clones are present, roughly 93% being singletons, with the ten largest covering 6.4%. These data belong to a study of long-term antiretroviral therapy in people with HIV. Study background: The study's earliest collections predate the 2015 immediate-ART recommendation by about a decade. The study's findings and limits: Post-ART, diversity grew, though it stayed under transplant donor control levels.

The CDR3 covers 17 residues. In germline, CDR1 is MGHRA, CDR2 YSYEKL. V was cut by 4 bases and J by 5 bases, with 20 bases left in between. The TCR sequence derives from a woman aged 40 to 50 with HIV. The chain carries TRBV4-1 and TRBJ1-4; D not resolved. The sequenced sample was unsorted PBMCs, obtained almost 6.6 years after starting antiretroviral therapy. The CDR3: CASSRTPGGRLNEKLFF. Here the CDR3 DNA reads TGCGCCAGCAGCCGGACCCCGGGTGGCCGGCTGAATGAAAAACTGTTTTTT.